These 20 T cell receptor beta chains share one sample of origin, sequenced in a study of blood T cells in healthy people across ages. For the second PCR, which ran for roughly 6 to 12 cycles, a sample-barcoded 5' primer and a J-beta primer mix were used. Each CDR3 protein gets one entry after TCRdb re-called the 5' RACE reads with MiXCR. The repertoire holds roughly 1.7 million distinct CDR3 sequences, with about 35% as singletons. The sample taken for sequencing was blood. These receptors came from a woman aged 25 to 39 in good health.

This chain's CDR3 is CSARGGHGGGYEQYF. In DNA, the CDR3 is TGCAGTGCTAGAGGGGGACACGGGGGTGGCTACGAGCAGTACTTC. This chain links TRBV20-1 with TRBJ2-5; D tentatively reads TRBD1 or TRBD2 (6 bases each). The tail of the sequence fits TRBJ2-7 better, so the J call may be wrong. Looked up from germline, CDR1 is DFQATT and CDR2 is SNEGSKA (reference sequence). The CDR3 has 15 residues.

The chain joins TRBV10-3 to TRBJ1-2; TRBD1 agrees at 7 bases. The germline gives CDR1 ENHRY, CDR2 SYGVKD. Trimming removed 6 bases from V and 4 bases from J; junction bases left unmatched: 17. The CDR3 is 17 residues long. The CDR3 here is CAIRGFYRDSFSYGYTF. The DNA for the CDR3 is TGTGCCATCAGGGGATTCTACCGGGACAGCTTCTCCTATGGCTACACCTTC.

The chain is built from TRBV28 and TRBJ2-3, with 14 bases aligning to TRBD2. The germline gives CDR1 MDHEN, CDR2 SYDVKM. After removal of 6 bases from V and 5 bases from J, the junction contained 7 bases not matched to a gene. The CDR3 has 16 amino acids. In DNA, the CDR3 is TGTGCCAGCAGCCGGGGACTAGCGGGAGTCGGAGATACGCAGTATTTT. The encoded protein is CASSRGLAGVGDTQYF.

The CDR3 coding sequence is TGTGCCAGCAGTGGGCTACTCTACGAGCAGTACTTC. This encodes CASSGLLYEQYF. The rearrangement joins TRBV6-1 to TRBJ2-7, with D unclear. V was cut by 4 bases and J by 3 bases, with 7 bases left in between. CDR1 MNHNS and CDR2 SASEGT come from the germline V gene. The CDR3 consists of 12 residues.

V usage is TRBV27 and J usage is TRBJ2-3, with 10 nucleotides matching TRBD2. CDR3 length: 15 residues. V dropped 6 bases and J dropped 8; count of bases not matched to a gene: 11. Germline V lookup: CDR1 MNHEY, CDR2 SMNVEV (reference sequence). CDR3 sequence reads: CASSSGLAERGTQYF. CDR3 bases: TGTGCCAGCAGCTCAGGACTAGCGGAAAGGGGTACGCAGTATTTT.

V usage is TRBV5-1 and J usage is TRBJ1-6, with no clear D. The length of the CDR3 is 16 residues. The germline gives CDR1 SGHRS, CDR2 YFSETQ. With 0 bases removed from V and 6 bases from J, the gap between germline ends came to 13 bases. The CDR3 loop is CASSLEAGLANSPLHF. Here the CDR3 DNA reads TGCGCCAGCAGCTTGGAAGCGGGTCTGGCTAATTCACCCCTCCACTTT.

The V gene is TRBV2, the J gene TRBJ1-2; tentative D call: TRBD1 (6 bases). CDR3 length equals 15 residues. Germline-derived CDR1 and CDR2 are SNHLY and FYNNEI. Trimming shortened V by 3 bases and J by 6 bases, and 17 bases separated the two germline ends. The CDR3 loop reads CASSEEVRGGNGYTF. The CDR3 DNA is TGTGCCAGCAGTGAGGAGGTCAGGGGAGGCAATGGCTACACCTTC.

J is TRBJ1-1 and V is TRBV27; D is perhaps TRBD1 (5 bases). The V gene lost 4 bases and the J gene lost 0 bases, with 12 bases spanning the gap. The CDR3 runs to 15 residues. The germline CDR1 and CDR2 sequences are MNHEY and SMNVEV (reference sequence). CDR3 residues: CASSSTETLNTEAFF. The CDR3 nucleotides read TGTGCCAGCAGTTCGACAGAGACTTTGAACACTGAAGCTTTCTTT.

This clonotype turned up a few times. The DNA of the CDR3 is TGTGCCAGCAGCCAAGGGGTGGTGGGAGGGCCCGAGGAGACCCAGTACTTC. It is translated as CASSQGVVGGPEETQYF. V and J are TRBV3-1 and TRBJ2-5; 7 bases map to TRBD2. CDR1 is LGHDT and CDR2 is YNNKEL in the germline V gene (reference sequence). The CDR3 is made up of 17 amino acids. Trimming at V came to 1 base and at J to 5 bases, leaving 13 bases not matched to a gene.

The V call is TRBV20-1, the J call TRBJ2-1; the match to TRBD2 covers 14 bases. The germline V gene encodes CDR1 DFQATT and CDR2 SNEGSKA (reference sequence). The CDR3 spans 18 residues. Germline trimming cut 1 base from V and 6 bases from J; bases unmatched to any gene: 11. The CDR3, as DNA: TGCAGTGCTAGAGTAGGGACTAGCGGGGGACAAAGGGGCAATGAGCAGTTCTTC. This encodes CSARVGTSGGQRGNEQFF.

This clonotype came up a few times. The chain joins TRBV28 to TRBJ2-1; D not resolved. V was shortened by 7 bases and J by 5 bases, with 6 bases between the two germline ends. Germline lookup yields CDR1 MDHEN and CDR2 SYDVKM. The CDR3 spans 11 residues. CDR3 coding DNA: TGTGCCAGCACAATACACAATGAGCAGTTCTTC. This codes for CASTIHNEQFF.

This clonotype has ten or more counts. The chain is built from TRBV29-1 and TRBJ2-1; 8 bases fit TRBD1. The germline V gene encodes CDR1 SQVTM and CDR2 ANQGSEA. With V trimmed by 6 bases and J by 7 bases, 14 bases remained unmatched. The CDR3 is made up of 15 amino acids. This chain's CDR3 is CSVPGTGGVGNEQFF. DNA for the CDR3: TGCAGCGTGCCGGGAACAGGGGGTGTCGGGAATGAGCAGTTCTTC.

In this sample, this clonotype turned up a few times. This sequence joins TRBV6-1 and TRBJ1-2; possible D gene TRBD1, 5 bases. V lost 7 bases and J 7 bases, leaving 25 bases between the germline ends. There are 16 residues in the CDR3. Germline V lookup: CDR1 MNHNS, CDR2 SASEGT. CDR3 bases: TGTGCCAGCAACCGACAGTCTATCCCCGGGGGGGGTGGCTACACCTTC. It codes for CASNRQSIPGGGGYTF.

Concerning this clonotype: Sequence at one end of the junction differs from germline and may be a read error. This chain uses TRBV19 with TRBJ1-2; D gene unclear. The CDR3 extends over 16 amino acids. The germline CDR1 and CDR2 sequences are LNHDA and SQIVND (reference sequence). The CDR3 DNA reads TGTGCCAGTAGTATAGAAAGTAGCAGGACGATCTATGGCTGCACCTTC. Its translation: CASSIESSRTIYGCTF.

This clonotype has only a few counts. The chain joins TRBV7-8 to TRBJ1-2; D is unclear. CDR3 length equals 13 residues. CDR1 and CDR2 (germline): SGHVS, FQNEAQ. V was cut by 1 base and J by 3 bases, with 6 bases left in between. CDR3 residues: CASSLDPYYGYTF. The CDR3 DNA reads TGTGCCAGCAGCTTAGATCCGTACTATGGCTACACCTTC.

Comments on this clonotype: It may be a read error: a sequence one base away is much more abundant. The rearrangement links TRBV25-1 to TRBJ2-7; no definite D call. V lost 1 base and J lost 3, with 13 bases in between. The CDR3 is 15 amino acids. CDR1 and CDR2 from the germline V gene are MGHDK and SYGVNS. Written as DNA, the CDR3 is TGTGCCAGCAGTGAATCTCATGGCTTATACTACGAGCAGTACTTC. It is translated as CASSESHGLYYEQYF.

A note on this clonotype: The germline gene is not matched at one end of the junction; a read error may be the cause. The CDR3 nucleotides read TGCAGTGCTAGCTCCCAGGACGAAAGACTGTTTTTT. The encoded protein is CSASSQDERLFF. This rearrangement joins TRBV20-1 to TRBJ1-4; unclear D gene. Germline V gives CDR1 DFQATT, CDR2 SNEGSKA (reference sequence). The CDR3 has 12 residues.

With respect to this clonotype: With a much larger clone just one base away, this may be a read error. V usage is TRBV12-3 or TRBV12-4 and J usage is TRBJ2-7; D gene uncertain. The CDR3 runs to 12 residues. The CDR3 here is CAGSPGIYEQYF. CDR3 DNA sequence: TGTGCCGGCAGCCCTGGGATCTACGAGCAGTACTTC.

The V call is TRBV19, the J call TRBJ1-1; D is undetermined. CDR1 and CDR2 from the germline V gene are LNHDA and SQIVND (reference sequence). Trimming shortened V by 10 bases and J by 0 bases, and 12 bases separated the two germline ends. The CDR3 extends over 13 amino acids. CDR3 nucleotides: TGTGCCACCAATCGGCGGATGAACACTGAAGCTTTCTTT. This codes for CATNRRMNTEAFF.

In DNA, the CDR3 is TGTGCCAGCGGGCGTCGGGTAGCGGGGGGTATAAATGAGCAGTTCTTC. Amino acids: CASGRRVAGGINEQFF. V and J are TRBV6-1 and TRBJ2-1; 10 nucleotides line up with TRBD2. Germline CDR1 and CDR2: MNHNS and SASEGT. The CDR3 sequence is 16 residues long. Trimming cost V 8 bases and J 7 bases; bases outside gene matches: 14.